Shown below are 7 T cell receptor beta chains from a single sample sequenced in a study of T cell repertoires in cytomegalovirus infection (dated by TCRdb to the late 2010s). Sequencing relied on an Illumina HiSeq 1500. The public reads were reanalyzed by TCRdb: fastp trimming at Q25, MiXCR alignment, in-frame beta chains only. Under each unique CDR3 protein, matching rows form one entry showing the most common genes and DNA. This sample gives about 60,000 distinct CDR3 sequences in total; more than 15% of them show up just once. 60% to 65% of the sample belongs to the ten largest clones. These receptors' targets are unknown. Per the publication, the treatment or condition label means: in vitro stimulation with specific CMV peptide epitopes to enrich CMV-specific T cells. Specimen: CD8+ T cells from cultured PBMCs, collected from culture after CMV antigen stimulation. These receptors all stem from a human donor in good health (CMV status not recorded). Some clones in this sample may be carry-over from other donors' samples.

In its sample, this clonotype was seen a few times. This chain links TRBV7-8 with TRBJ2-7; D not resolved. Germline V gene sequence: CDR1 SGHVS, CDR2 FQNEAQ. The CDR3 is made up of 12 amino acids. Trimming left V 5 bases short and J 3 bases short, with 8 bases between. CDR3 nucleotide sequence: TGTGCCAGCAGCCCGCGTGGCTACGAGCAGTACTTC. Its protein is CASSPRGYEQYF.

The chain recombines TRBV27 with TRBJ2-6; possible D gene TRBD1, 6 bases. The CDR3 is 18 amino acids. Trimming removed 5 bases from V and 0 bases from J, with 17 bases in between. Germline CDR1 MNHEY, CDR2 SMNVEV (reference sequence). CDR3 amino acids: CASSGLTGVFSGANVLTF. The CDR3 nucleotides are TGTGCCAGCAGTGGGCTGACAGGCGTTTTCTCTGGGGCCAACGTCCTGACTTTC.

At least ten counts were recorded for this clonotype. V is TRBV7-9 and J is TRBJ1-1; no clear D gene. CDR3 size: 11 residues. V lost 1 base and J lost 8, with 5 bases in between. Per the germline V gene, CDR1 is SEHNR and CDR2 is FQNEAQ (reference sequence). The CDR3 loop reads CASSLEREAFF. In DNA, the CDR3 is TGTGCCAGCAGCTTAGAACGGGAAGCTTTCTTT.

V and J are TRBV7-9 and TRBJ2-4; 8 nucleotides match TRBD1. This CDR3 region has 17 residues. Germline V gene sequence: CDR1 SEHNR, CDR2 FQNEAQ (reference sequence). The ends lost 4 bases at V and 1 base at J; junction bases unmatched: 9. For the CDR3, the DNA is TGTGCCAGCAGCTCCTCCCTACAGGGGGAGGCCAAAAACATTCAGTACTTC. As protein: CASSSSLQGEAKNIQYF.

Only one count was recorded for this clonotype. This chain connects TRBV6-5 to TRBJ1-1; the D is unclear. Looked up from germline, CDR1 is MNHEY and CDR2 is SVGAGI. The CDR3 has 13 amino acids. The germline V and J ends were trimmed by 7 bases and 4 bases, with 13 bases remaining between them. This CDR3 reads CASNNAWGTEAFF. The CDR3 coding sequence is TGTGCCAGCAACAACGCGTGGGGCACTGAAGCTTTCTTT.

This clonotype was counted ten times or more. The V and J genes are TRBV20-1 and TRBJ2-7, with D unclear. V dropped 4 bases and J dropped 0 bases, with 10 bases sitting between them. Germline V CDR1 and CDR2: DFQATT, SNEGSKA (reference sequence). This CDR3 is 13 amino acids long. In DNA, the CDR3 is TGCAGTGCTAAGGACCGAGACTCCTACGAGCAGTACTTC. It translates to CSAKDRDSYEQYF.

This clonotype has more than one count but fewer than ten. V gene TRBV7-9 combines with J gene TRBJ1-5; D remains unclear. The V end lost 5 bases, the J end lost 7 bases, and 15 bases lay between the germline ends. This CDR3 contains 14 residues. Germline CDR1 and CDR2: SEHNR and FQNEAQ (reference sequence). The CDR3 nucleotides are TGTGCCAGCAGCGCAGCGGGGAATGGACAGCCCCAGCATTTT. This codes for CASSAAGNGQPQHF.